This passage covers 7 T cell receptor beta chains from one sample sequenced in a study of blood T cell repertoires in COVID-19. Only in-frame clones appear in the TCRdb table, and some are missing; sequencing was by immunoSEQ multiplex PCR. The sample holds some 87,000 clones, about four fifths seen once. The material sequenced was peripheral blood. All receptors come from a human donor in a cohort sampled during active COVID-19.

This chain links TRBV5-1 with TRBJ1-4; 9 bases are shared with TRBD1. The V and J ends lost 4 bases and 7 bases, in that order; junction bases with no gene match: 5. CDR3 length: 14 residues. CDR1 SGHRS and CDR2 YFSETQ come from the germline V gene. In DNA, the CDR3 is TGCGCCAGCAGCGAGGGACAGGGCGGTGAAAAACTGTTTTTT. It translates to CASSEGQGGEKLFF. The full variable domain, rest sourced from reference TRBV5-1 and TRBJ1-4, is KAGVTQTPRYLIKTRGQQVTLSCSPISGHRSVSWYQQTPGQGLQFLFEYFSETQRNKGNFPGRFSGRQFSNSRSEMNVSTLELGDSALYLCASSEGQGGEKLFFGSGTQLSVL.

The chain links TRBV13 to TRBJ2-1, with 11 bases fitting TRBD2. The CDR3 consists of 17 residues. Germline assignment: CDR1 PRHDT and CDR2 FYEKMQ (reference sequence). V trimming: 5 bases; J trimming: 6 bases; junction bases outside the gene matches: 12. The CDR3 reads CASSPSSGGRRTNEQFF. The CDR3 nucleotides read TGTGCCAGCAGCCCATCTAGCGGGGGGAGAAGAACCAATGAGCAGTTCTTC.

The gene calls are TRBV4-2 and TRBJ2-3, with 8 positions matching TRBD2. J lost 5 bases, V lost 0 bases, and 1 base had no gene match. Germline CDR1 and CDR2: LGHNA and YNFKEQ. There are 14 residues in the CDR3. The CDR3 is CASSQDGRGDTQYF. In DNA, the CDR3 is TGTGCCAGCAGCCAAGACGGGAGGGGAGATACGCAGTATTTT.

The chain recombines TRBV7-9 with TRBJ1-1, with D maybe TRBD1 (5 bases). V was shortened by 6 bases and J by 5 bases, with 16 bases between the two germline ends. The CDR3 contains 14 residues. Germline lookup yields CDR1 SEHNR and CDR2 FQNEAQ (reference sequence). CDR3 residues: CASSLGTIGTEAFF. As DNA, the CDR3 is TGTGCCAGCAGTCTAGGGACTATCGGGACTGAAGCTTTCTTT.

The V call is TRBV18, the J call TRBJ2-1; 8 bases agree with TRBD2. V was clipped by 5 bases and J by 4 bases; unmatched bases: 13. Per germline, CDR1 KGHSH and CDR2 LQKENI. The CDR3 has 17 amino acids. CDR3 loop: CASSATPGLGTYNEQFF. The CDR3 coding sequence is TGTGCCAGCTCAGCAACGCCGGGACTAGGGACTTACAATGAGCAGTTCTTC.

The CDR3 loop is CASSLGAQNYGYTF. In DNA form, the CDR3 reads TGTGCCAGCAGCTTAGGGGCTCAGAACTATGGCTACACCTTC. V usage is TRBV7-2 and J usage is TRBJ1-2; no firm D call. Germline lookup yields CDR1 SGHTA and CDR2 FQGNSA. Trimming removed 1 base from V and 2 bases from J, with 8 bases in between. This CDR3 spans 14 amino acids.

CDR3 DNA sequence: TGTGCCAGCAGCTCCCGAGGGGGTTTCGGCTCTGGAAACACCATATATTTT. It translates to CASSSRGGFGSGNTIYF. This chain joins TRBV7-9 and TRBJ1-3, with a possible D match to TRBD1 (6 bases). Germline lookup yields CDR1 SEHNR and CDR2 FQNEAQ (reference sequence). The CDR3 length is 17 residues. V shed 4 bases and J shed 0 bases, with 16 bases lying between them.